These 5 T cell receptor beta chains share one sample of origin, sequenced in a study of T cell changes during pregnancy in multiple sclerosis. Assay: immunoSEQ multiplex PCR; the TCRdb copy retains only in-frame clones and omits some. The sample consists of around 52,000 clones, 92% of them appearing once. The sample consisted of CD4+ T cells from peripheral blood mononuclear cells, taken after pregnancy. The receptors derive from a female donor in good health, enrolled as a control in a pregnancy study.

The chain uses TRBV10-3 and TRBJ2-7; the match to TRBD1 covers 7 bases. From germline, CDR1 is ENHRY and CDR2 SYGVKD. V gave up 6 bases and J gave up 2 bases; unmatched junction bases: 4. The CDR3 is made up of 13 amino acids. The CDR3 sequence is CAIRTGQPYEQYF. In DNA, the CDR3 is TGTGCCATCAGGACGGGACAGCCCTACGAGCAGTACTTC.

The chain has TRBV18 and TRBJ2-1; tentatively, D is TRBD1 (5 bases). The CDR3 has 14 residues. From germline, CDR1 is KGHSH and CDR2 LQKENI. The ends were cut back, 5 bases at V and 1 base at J, with 9 bases in the middle. CDR3 loop: CASSTGESYNEQFF. The CDR3 nucleotides are TGTGCCAGCTCAACAGGCGAGTCCTACAATGAGCAGTTCTTC. The full variable domain, rest sourced from reference TRBV18 and TRBJ2-1, is NAGVMQNPRHLVRRRGQEARLRCSPMKGHSHVYWYRQLPEEGLKFMVYLQKENIIDESGMPKERFSAEFPKEGPSILRIQQVVRGDSAAYFCASSTGESYNEQFFGPGTRLTVL.

This chain uses TRBV30 with TRBJ1-1; no clear D gene. Deletions cut 3 bases from V and 4 bases from J, with 15 bases between. CDR3 length equals 14 residues. Germline V gene data show CDR1 as GTSNPN and CDR2 as SVGIG (reference sequence). The CDR3 DNA sequence: TGTGCCTGGAGCGGGATCCTTGAAGGCACTGAAGCTTTCTTT. Translated: CAWSGILEGTEAFF.

The genes are TRBV5-4 and TRBJ2-7; 8 positions match TRBD1. This CDR3 spans 14 amino acids. V shed 9 bases, J shed 7 bases, and the junction held 15 bases outside the gene matches. Germline CDR1 reads SGHNT; CDR2 reads YYREEE (reference sequence). The CDR3 here is CATLRAGTGLEQYF. The DNA for the CDR3 is TGTGCCACCCTAAGGGCGGGGACAGGCCTTGAGCAGTACTTC.

The chain has TRBV7-6 and TRBJ2-3; D perhaps matches TRBD1 (6 bases). Trimming shortened V by 5 bases and J by 0 bases, and 9 bases separated the two germline ends. The length of the CDR3 is 14 residues. The germline gives CDR1 SGHVS, CDR2 FNYEAQ. CDR3 residues: CASSAGASTDTQYF. The CDR3 region has the DNA TGTGCCAGCAGCGCAGGGGCTAGCACAGATACGCAGTATTTT.